These 15 T cell receptor beta chains share one sample of origin, sequenced in a study of shared clonotypes between healthy human individuals. Here immunoSEQ multiplex PCR was the method, and the copy in TCRdb shows in-frame clones only, minus some. The table shows over 1.5 million clones, with 95% to 99% occurring only once. The source material was naive CD4+ T cells sorted from blood. Regarding subset: CD45RA+ positively selected. These receptors were taken from a man aged 25 to 40 in good health.

The chain combines TRBV7-2 with TRBJ2-7, with D possibly TRBD2 on 6 matching bases. The CDR3 covers 15 residues. The germline gives CDR1 SGHTA, CDR2 FQGNSA. V shed 3 bases and J shed 2 bases, with 14 bases lying between them. CDR3 protein: CASSLGSAGTYEQYF. The CDR3 DNA reads TGTGCCAGCAGCTTGGGGTCCGCGGGGACCTACGAGCAGTACTTC.

This chain connects TRBV28 to TRBJ1-5; no definite D call. CDR1 MDHEN and CDR2 SYDVKM come from the germline V gene. The CDR3 is made up of 14 amino acids. V was clipped by 2 bases and J by 5 bases, with 10 bases between them. The CDR3 DNA sequence: TGTGCCAGCAGTTTACTCGACAAGCATCAGCCCCAGCATTTT. Amino acid sequence: CASSLLDKHQPQHF.

The chain recombines TRBV5-1 with TRBJ2-1; D is possibly TRBD1 (7 bases). The V end lost 6 bases, the J end lost 3 bases, and 10 bases lay between the germline ends. CDR1 and CDR2 (germline): SGHRS, YFSETQ. This CDR3 contains 13 residues. CDR3 amino acids: CASTRGDYNEQFF. The CDR3 DNA is TGCGCCAGCACCAGGGGGGACTACAATGAGCAGTTCTTC.

The chain has TRBV5-8 and TRBJ1-5; D not resolved. In germline, CDR1 is SGHTS, CDR2 YDEGEE. V was cut by 0 bases and J by 5 bases, with 6 bases left in between. This CDR3 has 13 residues. CDR3 bases: TGTGCCAGCAGCTTGGGTCGGGATCAGCCCCAGCATTTT. Residues: CASSLGRDQPQHF.

This clone was seen just once. The chain employs TRBV18 and TRBJ2-3; TRBD1 is a possible D gene (6 bases). The CDR3 is 16 residues long. V was shortened by 2 bases and J by 1 base, with 13 bases between the two germline ends. Germline V lookup: CDR1 KGHSH, CDR2 LQKENI. The CDR3 DNA reads TGTGCCAGCTCACCAACGCAGGGGTTACGCACAGATACGCAGTATTTT. Protein sequence: CASSPTQGLRTDTQYF.

This chain joins TRBV5-5 and TRBJ1-4; tentatively, D is TRBD1 (5 bases). The CDR3 runs 15 residues. CDR1 is SGHKS, CDR2 YYEKEE, per germline (reference sequence). Trimming shortened V by 3 bases and J by 7 bases, and 16 bases separated the two germline ends. CDR3 residues: CASSWGLGTGEKLFF. The CDR3 region has the DNA TGTGCCAGCAGCTGGGGACTGGGGACGGGTGAAAAACTGTTTTTT.

The chain links TRBV10-3 to TRBJ2-7, with 9 bases that match TRBD2. This CDR3 region has 14 residues. With V trimmed by 4 bases and J by 4 bases, 5 bases remained unmatched. Germline V lookup: CDR1 ENHRY, CDR2 SYGVKD. For the CDR3, the DNA is TGTGCCATCAGTGGACTAGCGGATGCATACGAGCAGTACTTC. Translating it yields CAISGLADAYEQYF.

The chain links TRBV29-1 to TRBJ2-7, with D perhaps TRBD2 (5 bases). The CDR3 covers 14 residues. V shed 1 base and J shed 6 bases, with 16 bases lying between them. Germline CDR1 and CDR2: SQVTM and ANQGSEA. CDR3 sequence (DNA): TGCAGCGTTGAAGTCGTAATACCCCGGGGCGAGCAGTACTTC. Protein: CSVEVVIPRGEQYF.

The chain uses TRBV9 and TRBJ1-4, with no clear D. V was shortened by 0 bases and J by 5 bases, with 8 bases between the two germline ends. There are 14 residues in the CDR3. The germline CDR1 and CDR2 sequences are SGDLS and YYNGEE. CDR3 protein: CASSVVGSNEKLFF. In nucleotides, the CDR3 is TGTGCCAGCAGCGTAGTAGGGTCAAATGAAAAACTGTTTTTT.

The rearrangement links TRBV18 to TRBJ1-1, with D possibly being TRBD1 (6 bases). The CDR3 runs to 14 residues. From germline, CDR1 is KGHSH and CDR2 LQKENI. V lost 4 bases, J lost 4 bases, and 13 bases lay in between. The DNA for the CDR3 is TGTGCCAGCTCACAAACGGACAGTGCCACTGAAGCTTTCTTT. Translation: CASSQTDSATEAFF.

The table lists this clone with a count of one. The chain uses TRBV5-4 and TRBJ1-3, with 7 bases that match TRBD1. CDR3 size: 14 residues. In germline, CDR1 is SGHNT, CDR2 YYREEE (reference sequence). V was clipped by 4 bases and J by 5 bases; unmatched bases: 6. The CDR3 nucleotides read TGTGCCAGCAGCCGCGTGGGACAGCGAAACACCATATATTTT. The encoded protein is CASSRVGQRNTIYF.

The chain couples TRBV6-1 to TRBJ2-7, with a possible D match to TRBD2 (6 bases). Trimming pared 4 bases from V and 3 bases from J, leaving 13 bases between. Germline assignment: CDR1 MNHNS and CDR2 SASEGT. The CDR3 consists of 14 residues. CDR3 in amino acids: CASSALEGGYEQYF. As DNA, the CDR3 is TGTGCCAGCAGTGCGTTGGAGGGTGGCTACGAGCAGTACTTC.

The V and J genes are TRBV15 and TRBJ2-5, with D hard to call. CDR1 is LNHNV and CDR2 is YYDKDF in the germline V gene (reference sequence). V dropped 1 base and J dropped 5 bases, with 8 bases sitting between them. CDR3 length: 13 residues. The CDR3 protein is CATSRVGRETQYF. DNA of the CDR3: TGTGCCACCAGCAGAGTCGGGCGGGAGACCCAGTACTTC. The complete variable domain, with remaining parts taken from reference TRBV15 and TRBJ2-5, reads DAMVIQNPRYQVTQFGKPVTLSCSQTLNHNVMYWYQQKSSQAPKLLFHYYDKDFNNEADTPDNFQSRRPNTSFCFLDIRSPGLGDTAMYLCATSRVGRETQYFGPGTRLLVL.

CDR3 loop: CSARNQATTGELFF. The CDR3 region has the DNA TGCAGCGCCAGAAACCAGGCGACCACCGGGGAGCTGTTTTTT. This chain uses TRBV29-1 with TRBJ2-2; D is uncertain. Trimming cost V 7 bases and J 4 bases, with 16 bases left between them. This CDR3 has 14 residues. Germline V gives CDR1 SQVTM, CDR2 ANQGSEA.

The V and J genes are TRBV7-2 and TRBJ1-2; D is unresolved. CDR3 length: 14 residues. Trimming shortened V by 6 bases and J by 5 bases, and 16 bases separated the two germline ends. Germline CDR1 reads SGHTA; CDR2 reads FQGNSA. The CDR3 DNA follows: TGTGCCAGCAGGATAATCCACATCGATTATGGCTACACCTTC. This encodes CASRIIHIDYGYTF.